This passage covers 14 T cell receptor beta chains from one sample sequenced in a study of T cell responses to AZD1222 COVID-19 vaccine. Sequencing was performed with immunoSEQ multiplex PCR; in TCRdb, only in-frame clones are kept and a portion is missing. The sample shows about 100,000 clones, 92% of them seen only once. Source: peripheral blood, taken on day 0 of AZD1222 vaccination. Source of these receptors: an adult in good health.

J is TRBJ1-5 and V is TRBV18, with 7 bases matching TRBD1. The germline CDR1 and CDR2 sequences are KGHSH and LQKENI. V lost 3 bases and J lost 3; bases outside the gene matches: 2. The CDR3 runs to 14 residues. CDR3 region: CASSPTGYNQPQHF. CDR3 nucleotides: TGTGCCAGCTCACCGACAGGGTACAATCAGCCCCAGCATTTT.

The chain employs TRBV5-1 and TRBJ2-1; D is possibly TRBD1 or TRBD2 (5 bases each). Trimming pared 0 bases from V and 8 bases from J, leaving 15 bases between. There are 15 residues in the CDR3. Germline lookup yields CDR1 SGHRS and CDR2 YFSETQ. This CDR3 is CASSLGPGTWDEQFF. The CDR3 coding sequence is TGCGCCAGCAGCTTGGGTCCGGGGACCTGGGATGAGCAGTTCTTC.

The V gene is TRBV2, the J gene TRBJ1-6; TRBD1 agrees at 8 bases. CDR3 size: 17 residues. V shed 4 bases, J shed 8 bases, and the junction held 13 bases outside the gene matches. Germline loops: CDR1 SNHLY, CDR2 FYNNEI. The CDR3 DNA follows: TGTGCCAGCAGTGGACCAGGACAGGGTGTTTTGGATTCACCCCTCCACTTT. This gives the protein CASSGPGQGVLDSPLHF. The complete variable domain, with remaining parts taken from reference TRBV2 and TRBJ1-6, reads EPEVTQTPSHQVTQMGQEVILRCVPISNHLYFYWYRQILGQKVEFLVSFYNNEISEKSEIFDDQFSVERPDGSNFTLKIRSTKLEDSAMYFCASSGPGQGVLDSPLHFGNGTRLTVT.

In DNA form, the CDR3 reads TGTGCCAGCAGTTTCCCAGGGGGTGGAAATTCACCCCTCCACTTT. Translating gives CASSFPGGGNSPLHF. This chain links TRBV28 with TRBJ1-6, with 7 bases lining up with TRBD1. The CDR3 has 15 residues. Germline V gene lookup returns CDR1 MDHEN and CDR2 SYDVKM. V shed 3 bases and J 7 bases; nucleotides not matched to a gene: 6.

The genes are TRBV19 and TRBJ2-1, with 10 bases identical to TRBD1. After removal of 6 bases from V and 2 bases from J, the junction contained 13 bases not matched to a gene. The CDR3 runs to 18 residues. The germline gives CDR1 LNHDA, CDR2 SQIVND (reference sequence). CDR3 region: CASRLGQGLLATYNEQFF. CDR3 bases: TGTGCCAGTAGACTGGGACAGGGGCTCTTGGCGACCTACAATGAGCAGTTCTTC.

The gene calls are TRBV12-3 or TRBV12-4 and TRBJ2-3; the D gene is possibly TRBD2 (5 bases). Trimming removed 3 bases at V and 3 bases at J, with 7 bases between. This CDR3 is built from 13 residues. CDR3 bases: TGTGCCAGCAGTTTTCCGGGGACAGATACGCAGTATTTT. Translated: CASSFPGTDTQYF.

In DNA form, the CDR3 reads TGTGCCAGCAGCCGGGGGCTAACTTCCTACGAGCAGTACTTC. It specifies CASSRGLTSYEQYF. V is TRBV2 and J is TRBJ2-7; D tentatively reads TRBD1 or TRBD2 (6 bases each). CDR1 is SNHLY, CDR2 FYNNEI, per germline. V was shortened by 6 bases and J by 1 base, with 13 bases between the two germline ends. The CDR3 length is 14 residues.

The gene calls are TRBV29-1 and TRBJ1-1, with D perhaps TRBD1 (6 bases). Germline V gives CDR1 SQVTM, CDR2 ANQGSEA. V lost 4 bases, J lost 5 bases, and 8 bases lay in between. The CDR3 loop spans 11 amino acids. The CDR3 nucleotides are TGCAGCGTTGTCGACAGGACTGAAGCTTTCTTT. Protein sequence: CSVVDRTEAFF. The full variable domain, with the rest looked up from reference TRBV29-1 and TRBJ1-1, is SAVISQKPSRDICQRGTSLTIQCQVDSQVTMMFWYRQQPGQSLTLIATANQGSEATYESGFVIDKFPISRPNLTFSTLTVSNMSPEDSSIYLCSVVDRTEAFFGQGTRLTVV.

V is TRBV10-1 and J is TRBJ2-1; D is possibly TRBD2 (6 bases). Germline-derived CDR1 and CDR2 are WNHNN and SYGVQD (reference sequence). Trimming cost V 2 bases and J 7 bases, with 15 bases left between them. CDR3 length: 15 residues. The CDR3 loop is CASSEGGTAGNEQFF. Written as DNA, the CDR3 is TGCGCCAGCAGTGAGGGCGGGACCGCGGGTAATGAGCAGTTCTTC.

This clone was found once. V is TRBV7-2 and J is TRBJ1-1, with 9 bases that match TRBD1. Germline CDR1 SGHTA, CDR2 FQGNSA. The CDR3 consists of 17 residues. V dropped 2 bases and J dropped 1; count of bases not matched to a gene: 8. This CDR3 is CASSLPRDRAANTEAFF. The CDR3 DNA follows: TGTGCCAGCAGCTTACCCCGGGACAGGGCTGCGAACACTGAAGCTTTCTTT. Full variable domain (rest looked up from reference TRBV7-2 and TRBJ1-1): GAGVSQSPSNKVTEKGKDVELRCDPISGHTALYWYRQSLGQGLEFLIYFQGNSAPDKSGLPSDRFSAERTGGSVSTLTIQRTQQEDSAVYLCASSLPRDRAANTEAFFGQGTRLTVV.

The rearrangement links TRBV9 to TRBJ1-2; 10 nucleotides align to TRBD1. CDR3 length: 15 residues. Looked up from germline, CDR1 is SGDLS and CDR2 is YYNGEE. V gave up 6 bases and J gave up 6 bases; unmatched junction bases: 11. The CDR3 loop reads CASTPMTGGVDGYTF. In DNA, the CDR3 is TGTGCCAGCACCCCAATGACAGGGGGCGTAGATGGCTACACCTTC.

This chain connects TRBV29-1 to TRBJ1-1, with a weak D call TRBD1 (5 bases). V lost 6 bases and J 0 bases, leaving 17 bases between the germline ends. This CDR3 comprises 15 residues. The V gene's germline CDR1 is SQVTM and CDR2 ANQGSEA. The CDR3 DNA sequence: TGCAGCGTGGCCGCAGGGTGGGGCATGAACACTGAAGCTTTCTTT. It specifies CSVAAGWGMNTEAFF. Together with reference TRBV29-1 and TRBJ1-1, the CDR3 gives the full variable domain: SAVISQKPSRDICQRGTSLTIQCQVDSQVTMMFWYRQQPGQSLTLIATANQGSEATYESGFVIDKFPISRPNLTFSTLTVSNMSPEDSSIYLCSVAAGWGMNTEAFFGQGTRLTVV.

In its sample, this clone was seen once. The rearrangement uses TRBV10-3 and TRBJ2-5, with 9 bases lining up with TRBD1. Losses at the gene ends were 5 bases for V and 1 base for J; bases not matched to a gene: 5. The CDR3 is 15 residues long. Germline V gene sequence: CDR1 ENHRY, CDR2 SYGVKD. CDR3 in amino acids: CAISNAQGAQETQYF. The CDR3 DNA reads TGTGCCATCAGTAACGCACAGGGGGCCCAAGAGACCCAGTACTTC.

The V and J genes are TRBV9 and TRBJ2-3; 11 bases fit TRBD2. J lost 2 bases, V lost 3 bases, and 5 bases had no gene match. The CDR3 consists of 16 residues. Germline loops: CDR1 SGDLS, CDR2 YYNGEE. The chain's CDR3 is CASSGGLAGNTDTQYF. CDR3 DNA sequence: TGTGCCAGCAGCGGAGGACTAGCGGGTAACACAGATACGCAGTATTTT.